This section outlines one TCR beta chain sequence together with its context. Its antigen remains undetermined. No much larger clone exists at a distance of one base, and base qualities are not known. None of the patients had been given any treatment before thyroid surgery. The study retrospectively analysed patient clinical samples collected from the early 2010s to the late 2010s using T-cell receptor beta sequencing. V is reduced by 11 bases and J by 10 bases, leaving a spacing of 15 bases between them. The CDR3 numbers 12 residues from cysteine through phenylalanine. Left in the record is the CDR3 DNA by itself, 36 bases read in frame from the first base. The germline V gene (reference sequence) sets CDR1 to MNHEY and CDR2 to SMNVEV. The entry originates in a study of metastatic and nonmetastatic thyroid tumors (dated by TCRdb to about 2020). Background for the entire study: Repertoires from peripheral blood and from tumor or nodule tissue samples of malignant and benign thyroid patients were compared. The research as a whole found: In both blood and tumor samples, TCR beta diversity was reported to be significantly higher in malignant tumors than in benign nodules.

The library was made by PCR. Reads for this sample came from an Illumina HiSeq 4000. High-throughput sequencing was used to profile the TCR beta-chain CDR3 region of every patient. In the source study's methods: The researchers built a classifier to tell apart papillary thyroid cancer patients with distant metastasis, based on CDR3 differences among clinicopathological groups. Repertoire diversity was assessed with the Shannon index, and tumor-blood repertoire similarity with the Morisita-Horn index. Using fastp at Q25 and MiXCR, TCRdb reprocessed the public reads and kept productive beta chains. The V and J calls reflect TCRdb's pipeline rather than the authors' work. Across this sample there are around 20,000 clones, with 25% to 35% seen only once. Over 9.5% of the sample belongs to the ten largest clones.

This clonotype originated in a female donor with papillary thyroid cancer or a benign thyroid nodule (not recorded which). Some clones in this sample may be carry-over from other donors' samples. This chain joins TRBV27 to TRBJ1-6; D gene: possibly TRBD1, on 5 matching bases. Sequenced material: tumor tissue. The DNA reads TGTGCCTTCCCCTATAAGGGGTCACCCCTCCACTTT. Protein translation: CAFPYKGSPLHF.